One sample yielded the 25 T cell receptor beta chains listed below, sequenced in a study of blood T cell repertoires in COVID-19. Repertoires were generated with immunoSEQ multiplex PCR, while TCRdb's copy carries only in-frame clones and drops some. Here the sample spans hundreds of thousands of clones, more than 85% being singletons. The sequenced material came from PBMCs or T cells enriched from blood (not recorded which). The receptors originated from a woman in her sixties or seventies who had recovered from COVID-19.

The chain is built from TRBV5-1 and TRBJ1-1; D is uncertain. This CDR3 region has 14 residues. Germline V lookup: CDR1 SGHRS, CDR2 YFSETQ. Trimming removed 4 bases at V and 9 bases at J, with 19 bases between. The CDR3 spells CASSPGSLPLKAFF. The CDR3 nucleotides read TGCGCCAGCAGCCCCGGGTCCCTACCATTAAAAGCTTTCTTT. The full variable domain, completed using reference TRBV5-1 and TRBJ1-1, is KAGVTQTPRYLIKTRGQQVTLSCSPISGHRSVSWYQQTPGQGLQFLFEYFSETQRNKGNFPGRFSGRQFSNSRSEMNVSTLELGDSALYLCASSPGSLPLKAFFGQGTRLTVV.

The CDR3 bases are TGCGCCAGCAGCTTGGGGGCCAATACTAACTATGGCTACACCTTC. Translation: CASSLGANTNYGYTF. The chain uses TRBV5-1 and TRBJ1-2; no definite D call. Trimming shortened V by 0 bases and J by 0 bases, and 9 bases separated the two germline ends. Per the germline V gene, CDR1 is SGHRS and CDR2 is YFSETQ. CDR3 length: 15 residues. The full variable domain, in which reference TRBV5-1 and TRBJ1-2 provide the parts outside the CDR3, is KAGVTQTPRYLIKTRGQQVTLSCSPISGHRSVSWYQQTPGQGLQFLFEYFSETQRNKGNFPGRFSGRQFSNSRSEMNVSTLELGDSALYLCASSLGANTNYGYTFGSGTRLTVV.

J is TRBJ1-5 and V is TRBV19; TRBD1 aligns across 8 bases. The V gene's germline CDR1 is LNHDA and CDR2 SQIVND (reference sequence). Losses at the gene ends were 5 bases for V and 3 bases for J; bases not matched to a gene: 3. This CDR3 spans 14 amino acids. For the CDR3, the DNA is TGTGCCAGTAGTCCCAGGGGGCCCAATCAGCCCCAGCATTTT. It translates to CASSPRGPNQPQHF.

The chain joins TRBV10-1 to TRBJ1-6; D not certain. CDR1 is WNHNN and CDR2 is SYGVQD in the germline V gene (reference sequence). V lost 4 bases, J lost 8 bases, and 9 bases lay in between. CDR3 length: 13 residues. The CDR3 coding sequence is TGCGCCAGCAGTGCCTTGAGGGATTCACCCCTCCACTTT. It yields the protein CASSALRDSPLHF.

The gene calls are TRBV18 and TRBJ2-7, with unresolved D. Germline values: CDR1 KGHSH, CDR2 LQKENI. V lost 2 bases and J lost 1, with 9 bases in between. The CDR3 is made up of 14 amino acids. Here the CDR3 DNA reads TGTGCCAGCTCACCAGCGGCCGGTTCCTACGAGCAGTACGTC. Its protein is CASSPAAGSYEQYV.

The V call is TRBV10-3, the J call TRBJ2-3; D gene ambiguous. The germline V and J ends were trimmed by 3 bases and 0 bases, with 7 bases remaining between them. Germline lookup yields CDR1 ENHRY and CDR2 SYGVKD. The CDR3 runs to 14 residues. Here the CDR3 reads CAISELPSTDTQYF. DNA of the CDR3: TGTGCCATCAGTGAACTGCCTAGCACAGATACGCAGTATTTT.

The gene calls are TRBV29-1 and TRBJ2-1, with no clear D. The CDR3 has 16 amino acids. CDR1 SQVTM and CDR2 ANQGSEA come from the germline V gene. The V end was cut by 4 bases, the J end by 0 bases, with 16 bases between. The CDR3 DNA is TGCAGCGTTGCCTCCCTAGAGGCGGACTCCTACAATGAGCAGTTCTTC. Translated: CSVASLEADSYNEQFF.

V usage is TRBV6-2 or TRBV6-3 and J usage is TRBJ2-7; TRBD2 might be the D (6 bases). Trimming left V 5 bases short and J 7 bases short, with 18 bases between. The germline V gene encodes CDR1 MNHEY and CDR2 SVGEGT. The CDR3 is 14 residues long. The CDR3 here is CASSQPPLAWEQYV. CDR3 DNA: TGTGCCAGCAGTCAACCCCCACTAGCTTGGGAGCAGTACGTC.

Here the CDR3 reads CASIRQSTEAFF. For the CDR3, the DNA is TGTGCCAGCATTAGACAGTCCACTGAAGCTTTCTTT. The chain recombines TRBV11-2 with TRBJ1-1, with D possibly being TRBD1 (5 bases). The V and J ends lost 7 bases and 4 bases respectively, with 10 bases between them. The CDR3 has 12 residues. From germline, CDR1 is SGHAT and CDR2 FQNNGV.

This sequence joins TRBV3-1 (or the pseudogene TRBV3-2) and TRBJ1-1; 7 bases are a match to TRBD1. Trimming at V came to 1 base and at J to 11 bases, leaving 1 base not matched to a gene. CDR3 length equals 11 residues. CDR1 LGHDT and CDR2 YNNKEL come from the germline V gene (reference sequence). DNA of the CDR3: TGTGCCAGCAGCCAAGGCAGGGGGGCTTTCTTT. Protein: CASSQGRGAFF.

This chain joins TRBV5-1 and TRBJ1-2; TRBD1 matches at 8 bases. The CDR3 spans 14 residues. V shed 5 bases and J 3 bases; nucleotides not matched to a gene: 6. Germline V gene lookup returns CDR1 SGHRS and CDR2 YFSETQ. CDR3 DNA sequence: TGCGCCAGCAGTGAGGACAGGGCCTACTATGGCTACACCTTC. Its translation: CASSEDRAYYGYTF.

The V call is TRBV5-1, the J call TRBJ2-3, with 7 bases matching TRBD1. The germline V gene has CDR1 SGHRS and CDR2 YFSETQ. The J segment lost 2 bases and the V segment lost 2 bases, leaving 5 bases of the junction unmatched. CDR3 size: 15 residues. CDR3 protein: CASSLRQGFTDTQYF. For the CDR3, the DNA is TGCGCCAGCAGCTTAAGACAGGGATTCACAGATACGCAGTATTTT.

V gene TRBV2 combines with J gene TRBJ1-4; the match to TRBD1 covers 10 bases. The CDR3 consists of 16 residues. The trim removed 5 bases at V and 3 bases at J, leaving 6 bases unmatched. CDR1 SNHLY and CDR2 FYNNEI come from the germline V gene. The CDR3 bases are TGTGCCAGCAGTCTGACAGGGGGCCTAGCTAATGAAAAACTGTTTTTT. Translation: CASSLTGGLANEKLFF.

The V gene is TRBV14, the J gene TRBJ1-6; D possibly corresponds to TRBD1 (6 bases). The V end was cut by 0 bases, the J end by 9 bases, with 12 bases between. Germline loops: CDR1 SGHDN, CDR2 FVKESK. The CDR3 is 15 residues long. This chain's CDR3 is CASSQEGQGISPLHF. CDR3 coding DNA: TGTGCCAGCAGCCAAGAAGGGCAGGGGATTTCACCCCTCCACTTT.

The chain joins TRBV9 to TRBJ2-3; 8 nucleotides match TRBD1. V lost 4 bases and J lost 1; bases outside the gene matches: 8. Germline CDR1 and CDR2: SGDLS and YYNGEE. This CDR3 is built from 16 residues. The CDR3 nucleotides are TGTGCCAGCAGCACTGCCGGGACAGGCGGCACAGATACGCAGTATTTT. It specifies CASSTAGTGGTDTQYF.

The chain employs TRBV9 and TRBJ1-5; D possibly corresponds to TRBD1 (5 bases). V lost 2 bases, J lost 0 bases, and 6 bases lay in between. Looked up from germline, CDR1 is SGDLS and CDR2 is YYNGEE. The CDR3 loop spans 14 amino acids. CDR3 amino acids: CASSVTASNQPQHF. CDR3 DNA: TGTGCCAGCAGCGTGACAGCTAGCAATCAGCCCCAGCATTTT.

V gene TRBV6-2 or TRBV6-3 combines with J gene TRBJ1-1, with D maybe TRBD1 (5 bases). Looked up from germline, CDR1 is MNHEY and CDR2 is SVGEGT. V gave up 3 bases and J gave up 3 bases, with 11 bases separating them. This CDR3 comprises 14 residues. This chain's CDR3 is CASSYGGIYTEAFF. Here the CDR3 DNA reads TGTGCCAGCAGTTATGGGGGGATTTACACTGAAGCTTTCTTT.

The rearrangement joins TRBV6-5 to TRBJ2-5, with 9 bases aligning to TRBD1. The trim removed 8 bases at V and 5 bases at J, leaving 6 bases unmatched. Germline V gene data show CDR1 as MNHEY and CDR2 as SVGAGI. The CDR3 length is 13 residues. In DNA, the CDR3 is TGTGCCAGCGGACAGGGGATCTTGGAGACCCAGTACTTC. Protein product: CASGQGILETQYF.

This rearrangement joins TRBV24-1 to TRBJ1-2, with 8 bases fitting TRBD1. CDR3 length: 15 amino acids. The ends lost 4 bases at V and 4 bases at J; junction bases unmatched: 7. Germline V gene data show CDR1 as KGHDR and CDR2 as SFDVKD. In nucleotides, the CDR3 is TGTGCCACCAGTGAATCAGACAGGGGATTCTATGGCTACACCTTC. Its protein is CATSESDRGFYGYTF.

This clone was counted only a few times. The chain is built from TRBV5-1 and TRBJ1-2, with D perhaps matching TRBD1 (5 bases). V lost 0 bases and J 6 bases, leaving 12 bases between the germline ends. The germline CDR1 and CDR2 sequences are SGHRS and YFSETQ. The CDR3 extends over 14 amino acids. CDR3 residues: CASSLADTSDGYTF. Here the CDR3 DNA reads TGCGCCAGCAGCTTGGCGGACACTAGCGATGGCTACACCTTC. The full variable domain, in which reference TRBV5-1 and TRBJ1-2 provide the parts outside the CDR3, is KAGVTQTPRYLIKTRGQQVTLSCSPISGHRSVSWYQQTPGQGLQFLFEYFSETQRNKGNFPGRFSGRQFSNSRSEMNVSTLELGDSALYLCASSLADTSDGYTFGSGTRLTVV.

This chain uses TRBV6-5 with TRBJ1-5, with 8 bases fitting TRBD1. Germline V lookup: CDR1 MNHEY, CDR2 SVGAGI. There are 15 residues in the CDR3. V trimming: 7 bases; J trimming: 2 bases; junction bases outside the gene matches: 7. For the CDR3, the DNA is TGTGCCAGCACTACGGACAGGGCGGGCAATCAGCCCCAGCATTTT. It codes for CASTTDRAGNQPQHF.

The rearrangement uses TRBV6-5 and TRBJ1-1; 7 bases match TRBD1. The germline CDR1 and CDR2 sequences are MNHEY and SVGAGI. The CDR3 sequence is 12 residues long. With 9 bases clipped from V and 3 bases from J, the junction kept 4 bases outside the gene matches. CDR3 nucleotides: TGTGCCAGTACACAGGGGTACACTGAAGCTTTCTTT. Protein sequence: CASTQGYTEAFF.

The chain is built from TRBV7-9 and TRBJ2-1, with D tentatively TRBD1 (5 bases). The CDR3 runs to 17 residues. V lost 1 base to trimming and J lost 4 bases, with 17 bases between them. Germline CDR1 and CDR2: SEHNR and FQNEAQ (reference sequence). For the CDR3, the DNA is TGTGCCAGCAGCTTAGAGGCGTTCAGGGAAGATTACAATGAGCAGTTCTTC. Its protein product is CASSLEAFREDYNEQFF.

This sequence joins TRBV2 and TRBJ1-2; no clear D gene. This CDR3 has 13 amino acids. Germline-derived CDR1 and CDR2 are SNHLY and FYNNEI. V gave up 4 bases and J gave up 2 bases, with 8 bases separating them. The CDR3 DNA follows: TGTGCCAGCAGTGGACTGCAAAACTATGGCTACACCTTC. This codes for CASSGLQNYGYTF.

The gene calls are TRBV15 and TRBJ2-2, with TRBD1 identical over 7 bases. Germline CDR1 LNHNV, CDR2 YYDKDF (reference sequence). The CDR3 loop spans 15 amino acids. The V segment lost 8 bases and the J segment 0 bases; nucleotides outside the gene matches: 6. In DNA, the CDR3 is TGTGCCACCCGCCACGGGACAGCGAACACCGGGGAGCTGTTTTTT. It is translated as CATRHGTANTGELFF.